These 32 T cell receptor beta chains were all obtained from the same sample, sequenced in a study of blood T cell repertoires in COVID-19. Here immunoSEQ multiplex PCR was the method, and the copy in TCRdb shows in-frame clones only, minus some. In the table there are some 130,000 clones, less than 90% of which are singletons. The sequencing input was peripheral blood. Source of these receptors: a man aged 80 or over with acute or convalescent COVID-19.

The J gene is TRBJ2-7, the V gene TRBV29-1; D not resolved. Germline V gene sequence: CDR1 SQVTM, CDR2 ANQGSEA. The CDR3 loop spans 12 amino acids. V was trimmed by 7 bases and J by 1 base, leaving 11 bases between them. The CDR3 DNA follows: TGCAGCGCTACAGAAGTATCCTACGAGCAGTACTTC. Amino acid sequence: CSATEVSYEQYF.

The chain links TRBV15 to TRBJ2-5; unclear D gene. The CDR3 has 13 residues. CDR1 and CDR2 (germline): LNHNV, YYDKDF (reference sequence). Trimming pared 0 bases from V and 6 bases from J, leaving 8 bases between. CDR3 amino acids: CATSREGSKTQYF. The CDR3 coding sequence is TGTGCCACCAGCAGAGAGGGCTCCAAGACCCAGTACTTC.

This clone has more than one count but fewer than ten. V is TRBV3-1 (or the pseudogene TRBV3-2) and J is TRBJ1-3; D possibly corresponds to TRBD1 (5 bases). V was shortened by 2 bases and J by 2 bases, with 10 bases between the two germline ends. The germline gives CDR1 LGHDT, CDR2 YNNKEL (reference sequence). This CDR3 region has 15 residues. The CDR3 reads CASSQFRGTGNTIYF. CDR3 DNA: TGTGCCAGCAGCCAATTTCGGGGGACTGGAAACACCATATATTTT.

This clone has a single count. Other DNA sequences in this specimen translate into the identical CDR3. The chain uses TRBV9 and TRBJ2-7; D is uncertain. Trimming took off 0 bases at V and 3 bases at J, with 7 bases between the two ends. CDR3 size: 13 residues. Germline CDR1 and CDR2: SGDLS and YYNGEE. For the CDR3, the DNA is TGTGCCAGCAGCGTAGGGAACAGCTACGAGCAGTACTTC. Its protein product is CASSVGNSYEQYF.

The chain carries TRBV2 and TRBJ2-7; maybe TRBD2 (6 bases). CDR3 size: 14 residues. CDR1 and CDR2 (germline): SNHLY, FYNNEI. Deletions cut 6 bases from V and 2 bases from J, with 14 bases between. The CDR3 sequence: CASRAQGGAYEQYF. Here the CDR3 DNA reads TGTGCCAGCAGGGCTCAGGGAGGTGCCTACGAGCAGTACTTC.

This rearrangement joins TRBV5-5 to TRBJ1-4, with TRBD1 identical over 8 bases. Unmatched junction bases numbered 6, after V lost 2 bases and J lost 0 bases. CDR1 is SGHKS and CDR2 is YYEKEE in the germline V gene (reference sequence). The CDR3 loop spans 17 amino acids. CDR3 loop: CASSLDRGSSTNEKLFF. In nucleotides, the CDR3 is TGTGCCAGCAGCTTAGACAGGGGTAGCTCAACTAATGAAAAACTGTTTTTT.

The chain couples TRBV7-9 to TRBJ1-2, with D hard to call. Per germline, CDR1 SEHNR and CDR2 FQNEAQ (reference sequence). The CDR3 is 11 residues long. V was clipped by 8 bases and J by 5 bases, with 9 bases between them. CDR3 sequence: CASAEDYGYTF. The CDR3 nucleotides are TGTGCCAGCGCGGAAGATTATGGCTACACCTTC.

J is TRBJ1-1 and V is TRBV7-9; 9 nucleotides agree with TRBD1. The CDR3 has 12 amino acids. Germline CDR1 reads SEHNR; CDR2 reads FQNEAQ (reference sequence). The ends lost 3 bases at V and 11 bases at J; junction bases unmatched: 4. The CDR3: CASSFGDREAFF. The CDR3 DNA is TGTGCCAGCAGCTTCGGGGACAGGGAGGCTTTCTTT. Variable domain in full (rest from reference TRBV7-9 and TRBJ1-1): DTGVSQNPRHKITKRGQNVTFRCDPISEHNRLYWYRQTLGQGPEFLTYFQNEAQLEKSRLLSDRFSAERPKGSFSTLEIQRTEQGDSAMYLCASSFGDREAFFGQGTRLTVV.

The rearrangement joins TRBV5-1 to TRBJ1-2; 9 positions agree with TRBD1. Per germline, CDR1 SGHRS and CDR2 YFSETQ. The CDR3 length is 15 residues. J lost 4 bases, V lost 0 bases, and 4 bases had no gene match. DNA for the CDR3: TGCGCCAGCAGCTTGGGGGACAGGGAAGGCTATGGCTACACCTTC. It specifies CASSLGDREGYGYTF.

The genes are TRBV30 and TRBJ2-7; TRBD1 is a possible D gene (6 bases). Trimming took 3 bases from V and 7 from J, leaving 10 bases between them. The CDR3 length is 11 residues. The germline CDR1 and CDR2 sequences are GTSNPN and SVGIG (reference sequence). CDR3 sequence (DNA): TGTGCCTGGAGCCTAGGACAGGAGCAGTACTTC. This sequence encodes CAWSLGQEQYF.

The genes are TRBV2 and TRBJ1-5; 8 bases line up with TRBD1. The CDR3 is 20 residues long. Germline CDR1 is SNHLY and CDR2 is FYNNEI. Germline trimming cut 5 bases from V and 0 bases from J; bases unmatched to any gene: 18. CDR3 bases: TGTGCCAGCAGTAAGGGGAGACAGGGGTTGAGGGGCCTTAGCAATCAGCCCCAGCATTTT. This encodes CASSKGRQGLRGLSNQPQHF. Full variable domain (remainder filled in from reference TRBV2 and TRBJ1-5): EPEVTQTPSHQVTQMGQEVILRCVPISNHLYFYWYRQILGQKVEFLVSFYNNEISEKSEIFDDQFSVERPDGSNFTLKIRSTKLEDSAMYFCASSKGRQGLRGLSNQPQHFGDGTRLSIL.

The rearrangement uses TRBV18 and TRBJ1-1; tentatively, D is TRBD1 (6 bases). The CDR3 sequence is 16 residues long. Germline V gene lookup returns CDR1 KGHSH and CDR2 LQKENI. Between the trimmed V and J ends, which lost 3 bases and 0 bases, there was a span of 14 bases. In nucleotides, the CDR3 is TGTGCCAGCTCACCCCAGGGGCTTGGGATGAACACTGAAGCTTTCTTT. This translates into CASSPQGLGMNTEAFF.

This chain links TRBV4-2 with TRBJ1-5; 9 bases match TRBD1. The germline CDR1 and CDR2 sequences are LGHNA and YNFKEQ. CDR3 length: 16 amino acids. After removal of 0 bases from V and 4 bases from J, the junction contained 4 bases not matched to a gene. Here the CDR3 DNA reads TGTGCCAGCAGCCAAGAGGCGGGACAGGGAAATCAGCCCCAGCATTTT. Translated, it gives CASSQEAGQGNQPQHF.

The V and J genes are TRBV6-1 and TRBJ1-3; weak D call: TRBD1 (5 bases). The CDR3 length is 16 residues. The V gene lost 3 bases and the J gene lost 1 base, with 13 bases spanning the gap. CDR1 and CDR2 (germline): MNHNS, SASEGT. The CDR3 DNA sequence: TGTGCCAGCAGTGAGATCTGGGGGGTATCTGGAAACACCATATATTTT. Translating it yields CASSEIWGVSGNTIYF.

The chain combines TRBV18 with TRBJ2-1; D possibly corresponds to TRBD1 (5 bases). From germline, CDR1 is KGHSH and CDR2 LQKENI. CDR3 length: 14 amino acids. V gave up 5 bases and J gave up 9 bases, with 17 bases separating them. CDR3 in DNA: TGTGCCAGCTCATCTAATCGACAGCCCACTGAGCAGTTCTTC. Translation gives CASSSNRQPTEQFF.

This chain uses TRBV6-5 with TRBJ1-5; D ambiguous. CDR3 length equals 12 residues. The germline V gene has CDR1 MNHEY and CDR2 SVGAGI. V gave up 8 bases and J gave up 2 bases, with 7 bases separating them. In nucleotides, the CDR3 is TGTGCCAGCGAGGCAGGCAATCAGCCCCAGCATTTT. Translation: CASEAGNQPQHF.

The CDR3 bases are TGTGCCAGCAGACCTAGCGCGACCTACGAGCAGTACTTC. Translating gives CASRPSATYEQYF. This chain links TRBV12-3 or TRBV12-4 with TRBJ2-7; TRBD2 might be the D (6 bases). There are 13 residues in the CDR3. V lost 6 bases and J lost 2, with 11 bases in between.

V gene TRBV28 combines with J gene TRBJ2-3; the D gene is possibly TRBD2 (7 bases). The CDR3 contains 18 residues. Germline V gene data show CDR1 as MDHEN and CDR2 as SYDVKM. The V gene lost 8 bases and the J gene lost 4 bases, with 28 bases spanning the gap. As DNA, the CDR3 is TGTGCCAGCCGGCCGGGAGGACCACAGGGAGTTTTTGCAGATACGCAGTATTTT. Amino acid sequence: CASRPGGPQGVFADTQYF. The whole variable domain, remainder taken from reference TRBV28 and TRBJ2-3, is DVKVTQSSRYLVKRTGEKVFLECVQDMDHENMFWYRQDPGLGLRLIYFSYDVKMKEKGDIPEGYSVSREKKERFSLILESASTNQTSMYLCASRPGGPQGVFADTQYFGPGTRLTVL.

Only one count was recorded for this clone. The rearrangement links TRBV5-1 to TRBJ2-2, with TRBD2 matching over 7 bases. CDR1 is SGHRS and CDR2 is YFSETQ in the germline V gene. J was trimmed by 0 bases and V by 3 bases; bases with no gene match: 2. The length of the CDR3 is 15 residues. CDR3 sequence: CASSWTSSNTGELFF. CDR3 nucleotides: TGCGCCAGCAGCTGGACTAGTTCGAACACCGGGGAGCTGTTTTTT. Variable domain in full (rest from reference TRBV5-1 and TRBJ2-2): KAGVTQTPRYLIKTRGQQVTLSCSPISGHRSVSWYQQTPGQGLQFLFEYFSETQRNKGNFPGRFSGRQFSNSRSEMNVSTLELGDSALYLCASSWTSSNTGELFFGEGSRLTVL.

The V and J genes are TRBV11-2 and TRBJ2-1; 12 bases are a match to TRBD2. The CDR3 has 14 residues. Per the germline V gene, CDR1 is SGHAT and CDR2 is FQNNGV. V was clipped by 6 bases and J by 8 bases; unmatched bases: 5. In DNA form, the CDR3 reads TGTGCCAGCAGATGGACTAGCGGGACTGATGAGCAGTTCTTC. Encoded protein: CASRWTSGTDEQFF.

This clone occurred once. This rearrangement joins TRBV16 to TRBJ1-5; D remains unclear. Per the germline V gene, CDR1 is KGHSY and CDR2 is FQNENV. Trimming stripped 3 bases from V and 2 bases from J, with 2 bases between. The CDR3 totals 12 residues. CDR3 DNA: TGTGCCAGCAGCCACGGCAATCAGCCCCAGCATTTT. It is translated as CASSHGNQPQHF.

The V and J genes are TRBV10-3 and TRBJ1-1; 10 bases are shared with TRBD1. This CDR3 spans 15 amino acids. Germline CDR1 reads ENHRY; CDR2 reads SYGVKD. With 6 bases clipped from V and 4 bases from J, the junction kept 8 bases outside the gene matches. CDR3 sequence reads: CAISTRQGAATEAFF. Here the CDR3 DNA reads TGTGCCATCAGCACCAGACAGGGGGCCGCCACTGAAGCTTTCTTT.

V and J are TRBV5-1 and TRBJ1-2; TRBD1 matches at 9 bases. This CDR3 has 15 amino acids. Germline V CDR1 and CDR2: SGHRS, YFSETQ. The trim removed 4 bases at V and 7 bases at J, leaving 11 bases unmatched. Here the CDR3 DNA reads TGCGCCAGCAGCGCGGACCCGGGACAGGGTTCTGGCTACACCTTC. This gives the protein CASSADPGQGSGYTF.

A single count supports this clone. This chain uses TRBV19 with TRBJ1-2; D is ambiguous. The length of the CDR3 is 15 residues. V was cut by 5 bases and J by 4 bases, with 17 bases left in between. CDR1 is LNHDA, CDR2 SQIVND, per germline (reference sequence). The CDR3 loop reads CASSVSRVGSYGYTF. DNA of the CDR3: TGTGCCAGTAGTGTCTCGAGAGTGGGGAGCTATGGCTACACCTTC.

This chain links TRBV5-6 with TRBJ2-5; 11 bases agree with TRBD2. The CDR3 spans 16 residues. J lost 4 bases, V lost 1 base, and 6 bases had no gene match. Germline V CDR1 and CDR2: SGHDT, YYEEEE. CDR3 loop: CASSLRGSGGVETQYF. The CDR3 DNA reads TGTGCCAGCAGCTTGCGTGGTAGCGGGGGGGTAGAGACCCAGTACTTC. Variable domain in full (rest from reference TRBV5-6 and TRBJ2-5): DAGVTQSPTHLIKTRGQQVTLRCSPKSGHDTVSWYQQALGQGPQFIFQYYEEEERQRGNFPDRFSGHQFPNYSSELNVNALLLGDSALYLCASSLRGSGGVETQYFGPGTRLLVL.

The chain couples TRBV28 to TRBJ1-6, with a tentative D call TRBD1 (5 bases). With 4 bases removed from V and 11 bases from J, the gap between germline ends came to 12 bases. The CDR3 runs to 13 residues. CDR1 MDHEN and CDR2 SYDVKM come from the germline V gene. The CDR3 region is CASSSGYFTPLHF. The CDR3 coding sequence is TGTGCCAGCAGTTCAGGGTATTTTACACCCCTCCACTTT.

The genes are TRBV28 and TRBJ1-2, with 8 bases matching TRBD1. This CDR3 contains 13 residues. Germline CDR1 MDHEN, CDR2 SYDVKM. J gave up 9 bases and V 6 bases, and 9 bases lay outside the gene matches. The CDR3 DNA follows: TGTGCCAGCAGCTCGACAGGGGTCGGCCGCTACACCTTC. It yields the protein CASSSTGVGRYTF.

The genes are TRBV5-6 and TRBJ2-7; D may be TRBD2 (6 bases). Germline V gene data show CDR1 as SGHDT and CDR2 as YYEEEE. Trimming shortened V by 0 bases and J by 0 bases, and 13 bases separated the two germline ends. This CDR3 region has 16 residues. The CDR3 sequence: CASSLARRGHSYEQYF. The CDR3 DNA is TGTGCCAGCAGCTTGGCGAGGAGGGGTCACTCCTACGAGCAGTACTTC.

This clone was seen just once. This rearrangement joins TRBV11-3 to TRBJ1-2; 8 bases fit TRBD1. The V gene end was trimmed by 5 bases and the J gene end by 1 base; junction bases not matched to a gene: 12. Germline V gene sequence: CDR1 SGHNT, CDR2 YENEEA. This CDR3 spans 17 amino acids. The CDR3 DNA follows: TGTGCCAGCAGCGCCGGGACAGGCACAATTTATAACTATGGCTACACCTTC. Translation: CASSAGTGTIYNYGYTF. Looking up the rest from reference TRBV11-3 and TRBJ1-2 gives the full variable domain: EAGVVQSPRYKIIEKKQPVAFWCNPISGHNTLYWYLQNLGQGPELLIRYENEEAVDDSQLPKDRFSAERLKGVDSTLKIQPAELGDSAVYLCASSAGTGTIYNYGYTFGSGTRLTVV.

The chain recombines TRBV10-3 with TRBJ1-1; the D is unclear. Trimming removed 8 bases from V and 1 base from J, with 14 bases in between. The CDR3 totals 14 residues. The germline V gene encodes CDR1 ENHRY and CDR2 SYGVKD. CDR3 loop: CAIGSGNRNTEAFF. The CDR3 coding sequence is TGTGCCATCGGATCCGGGAATCGGAACACTGAAGCTTTCTTT.

CDR3 in amino acids: CASSLISGYTDTQYF. The CDR3 nucleotides read TGCGCCAGCAGCTTGATTAGCGGATACACAGATACGCAGTATTTT. This chain joins TRBV5-1 and TRBJ2-3; D possibly corresponds to TRBD2 (6 bases). Trimming took 1 base from V and 2 from J, leaving 11 bases between them. Germline CDR1 and CDR2: SGHRS and YFSETQ. CDR3 length: 15 residues.

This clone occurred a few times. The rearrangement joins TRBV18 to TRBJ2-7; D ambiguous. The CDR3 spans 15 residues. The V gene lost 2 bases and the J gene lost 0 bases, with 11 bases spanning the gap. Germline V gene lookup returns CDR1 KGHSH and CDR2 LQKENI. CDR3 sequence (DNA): TGTGCCAGCTCACCATATAGCCAGAGCTCCTACGAGCAGTACTTC. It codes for CASSPYSQSSYEQYF.